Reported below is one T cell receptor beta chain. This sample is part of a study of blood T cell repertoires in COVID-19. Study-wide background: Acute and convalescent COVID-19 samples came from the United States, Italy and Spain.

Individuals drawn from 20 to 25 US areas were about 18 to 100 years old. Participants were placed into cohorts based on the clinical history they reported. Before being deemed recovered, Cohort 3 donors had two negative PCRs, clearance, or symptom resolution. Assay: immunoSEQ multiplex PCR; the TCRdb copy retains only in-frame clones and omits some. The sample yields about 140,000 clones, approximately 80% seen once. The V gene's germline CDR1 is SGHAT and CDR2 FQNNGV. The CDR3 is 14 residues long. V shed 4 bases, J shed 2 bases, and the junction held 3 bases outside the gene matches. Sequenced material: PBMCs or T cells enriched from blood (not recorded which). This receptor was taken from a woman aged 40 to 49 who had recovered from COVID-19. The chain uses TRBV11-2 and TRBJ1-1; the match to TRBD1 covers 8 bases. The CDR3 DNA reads TGTGCCAGCAGCTCGGACAGGGTTAACACTGAAGCTTTCTTT. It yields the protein CASSSDRVNTEAFF.